These 7 T cell receptor beta chains originate from one sample sequenced in a study of shared clonotypes between healthy human individuals (TCRdb year 2020). The library came from the immunoSEQ multiplex PCR assay. TCRdb took over this immuneACCESS table, retaining in-frame rearrangements with V and J assigned. Such tables are incomplete; in checked studies, under half of the missing clones stem from an unresolved V gene, and the remainder is unexplained. In all, the sample holds roughly 2 million clones, and roughly 96% of those were seen once. Around 0.13% of the sample is in the top ten clones. The sequenced sample consisted of naive CD4+ T cells sorted from blood. The sample's cell subset or site label, decoded: CD45RA+ positively selected. The receptors were gathered from a young man in good health.

In its sample, this clone was seen once. The chain has TRBV28 and TRBJ2-7; D ambiguous. Germline lookup yields CDR1 MDHEN and CDR2 SYDVKM. V dropped 8 bases and J dropped 4 bases, with 12 bases sitting between them. The CDR3 is 12 residues long. The CDR3 DNA is TGTGCCAGCTACCAGTCTGGATACGAGCAGTACTTC. It is translated as CASYQSGYEQYF.

The rearrangement joins TRBV5-4 to TRBJ1-3; D ambiguous. V shed 0 bases and J shed 1 base, with 2 bases lying between them. The CDR3 totals 13 residues. CDR1 is SGHNT and CDR2 is YYREEE in the germline V gene (reference sequence). CDR3 in DNA: TGTGCCAGCAGCTTGGAGTCTGGAAACACCATATATTTT. It specifies CASSLESGNTIYF.

This sequence joins TRBV7-2 and TRBJ2-7; no clear D gene. Trimming took 4 bases from V and 3 from J, leaving 10 bases between them. The germline V gene has CDR1 SGHTA and CDR2 FQGNSA. This CDR3 comprises 13 residues. The CDR3 loop reads CASSSLTHYEQYF. In nucleotides, the CDR3 is TGTGCCAGCAGCTCATTGACCCACTACGAGCAGTACTTC.

This chain connects TRBV6-1 to TRBJ1-4; the D is unclear. V was shortened by 1 base and J by 7 bases, with 19 bases between the two germline ends. CDR1 is MNHNS, CDR2 SASEGT, per germline. CDR3 length equals 17 residues. The CDR3 region has the DNA TGTGCCAGCAGTGAAGGCGGGTGGTTCTCGGGCATTGAAAAACTGTTTTTT. The encoded protein is CASSEGGWFSGIEKLFF.

J is TRBJ2-7 and V is TRBV28, with D possibly being TRBD1 or TRBD2 (6 bases each). This CDR3 spans 15 amino acids. The V gene lost 2 bases and the J gene lost 2 bases, with 13 bases spanning the gap. Germline V gene lookup returns CDR1 MDHEN and CDR2 SYDVKM. In DNA, the CDR3 is TGTGCCAGCAGTTTACCGGGGGCCAGGACCTACGAGCAGTACTTC. It translates to CASSLPGARTYEQYF.

The CDR3 bases are TGTGCCAGCAGCTCGTTCCCGGGCACCGTAGGGCAGTTCTTC. Protein sequence: CASSSFPGTVGQFF. This chain connects TRBV11-2 to TRBJ2-1, with D unresolved. V gave up 4 bases and J gave up 12 bases, with 19 bases separating them. Germline V lookup: CDR1 SGHAT, CDR2 FQNNGV. The length of the CDR3 is 14 residues.

The rearrangement joins TRBV9 to TRBJ2-1; D call uncertain. This CDR3 region has 15 residues. Trimming removed 3 bases from V and 3 bases from J, with 13 bases in between. Germline V gene data show CDR1 as SGDLS and CDR2 as YYNGEE. CDR3 nucleotides: TGTGCCAGCAGCGACGGCGAACTGTACTACAATGAGCAGTTCTTC. Its protein product is CASSDGELYYNEQFF.